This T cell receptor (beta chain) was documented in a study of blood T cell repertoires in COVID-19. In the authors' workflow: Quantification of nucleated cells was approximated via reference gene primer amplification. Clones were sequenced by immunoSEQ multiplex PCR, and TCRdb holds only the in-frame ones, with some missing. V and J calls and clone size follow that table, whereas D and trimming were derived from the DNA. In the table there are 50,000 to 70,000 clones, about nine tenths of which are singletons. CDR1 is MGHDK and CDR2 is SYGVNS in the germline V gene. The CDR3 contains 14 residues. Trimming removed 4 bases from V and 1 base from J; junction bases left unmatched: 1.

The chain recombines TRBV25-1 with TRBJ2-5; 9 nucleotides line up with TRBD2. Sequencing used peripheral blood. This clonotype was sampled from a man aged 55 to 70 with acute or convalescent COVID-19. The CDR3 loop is CASSASGTQETQYF. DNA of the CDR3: TGTGCCAGCAGTGCTAGCGGGACCCAAGAGACCCAGTACTTC.